What follows are 7 T cell receptor beta chains derived from one specimen sequenced in a study of graft-versus-host responses after intestinal transplantation. Assay: immunoSEQ multiplex PCR; the TCRdb copy retains only in-frame clones and omits some. This repertoire shows about 100,000 clones, 87% found once; its top ten account for roughly 0.97%. The antigens these receptors bind are not known. The sample here was unstimulated CD4+ T cells sorted from spleen or lymph node cells, taken before transplant. Receptors were obtained from a human donor who was the organ donor for an intestinal transplant.

The CDR3 sequence is CASSPDTRISYNEQFF. DNA for the CDR3: TGTGCCAGCTCGCCCGATACACGGATCTCCTACAATGAGCAGTTCTTC. The V and J genes are TRBV18 and TRBJ2-1, with D unclear. Germline assignment: CDR1 KGHSH and CDR2 LQKENI. The CDR3 spans 16 residues. Trimming stripped 6 bases from V and 0 bases from J, with 15 bases between.

The CDR3 region is CASSSQASGTGELFF. The CDR3 DNA is TGCGCCAGCAGCTCTCAAGCGTCCGGCACCGGGGAGCTGTTTTTT. The chain recombines TRBV5-1 with TRBJ2-2; D unclear. V shed 3 bases and J shed 4 bases, with 13 bases lying between them. The CDR3 is 15 amino acids. Germline lookup yields CDR1 SGHRS and CDR2 YFSETQ.

The chain carries TRBV6-5 and TRBJ2-3; 8 bases align to TRBD2. The CDR3 consists of 16 residues. V lost 2 bases and J lost 4; bases outside the gene matches: 8. Germline CDR1 MNHEY, CDR2 SVGAGI. The CDR3 is CASSYPREGGPDTQYF. For the CDR3, the DNA is TGTGCCAGCAGTTACCCTCGGGAGGGGGGGCCAGATACGCAGTATTTT.

This chain links TRBV5-1 with TRBJ2-3; D call uncertain. Trimming cost V 4 bases and J 8 bases, with 11 bases left between them. The CDR3 has 12 amino acids. In germline, CDR1 is SGHRS, CDR2 YFSETQ. CDR3 coding DNA: TGCGCCAGCAGCCGCGCCTACGGTACGCAGTATTTT. Translated, it gives CASSRAYGTQYF.

This clone was detected once. This chain uses TRBV6-1 with TRBJ1-2; D gene unclear. Germline CDR1 is MNHNS and CDR2 is SASEGT. V lost 0 bases, J lost 7 bases, and 15 bases lay in between. The CDR3 is made up of 15 amino acids. CDR3 nucleotides: TGTGCCAGCAGTGAAGCGCGATCTGCCAGGTCTGGCTACACCTTC. Translation gives CASSEARSARSGYTF.

This clone is a singleton in its sample. This chain connects TRBV9 to TRBJ2-1, with 9 bases aligning to TRBD1. Trimming cost V 3 bases and J 7 bases; bases outside gene matches: 8. This CDR3 region has 15 residues. Germline-derived CDR1 and CDR2 are SGDLS and YYNGEE. CDR3 DNA: TGTGCCAGCAGCGCCCCCGGGACAGGGTTGAATGAGCAGTTCTTC. This sequence encodes CASSAPGTGLNEQFF.

The chain employs TRBV7-2 and TRBJ2-3; D is unclear. The CDR3 is made up of 16 amino acids. V lost 2 bases and J lost 1, with 13 bases in between. Germline CDR1 SGHTA, CDR2 FQGNSA. The CDR3 coding sequence is TGTGCCAGCAGCTTACAGGCCTGGGCCGGCACAGATACGCAGTATTTT. Translation gives CASSLQAWAGTDTQYF.